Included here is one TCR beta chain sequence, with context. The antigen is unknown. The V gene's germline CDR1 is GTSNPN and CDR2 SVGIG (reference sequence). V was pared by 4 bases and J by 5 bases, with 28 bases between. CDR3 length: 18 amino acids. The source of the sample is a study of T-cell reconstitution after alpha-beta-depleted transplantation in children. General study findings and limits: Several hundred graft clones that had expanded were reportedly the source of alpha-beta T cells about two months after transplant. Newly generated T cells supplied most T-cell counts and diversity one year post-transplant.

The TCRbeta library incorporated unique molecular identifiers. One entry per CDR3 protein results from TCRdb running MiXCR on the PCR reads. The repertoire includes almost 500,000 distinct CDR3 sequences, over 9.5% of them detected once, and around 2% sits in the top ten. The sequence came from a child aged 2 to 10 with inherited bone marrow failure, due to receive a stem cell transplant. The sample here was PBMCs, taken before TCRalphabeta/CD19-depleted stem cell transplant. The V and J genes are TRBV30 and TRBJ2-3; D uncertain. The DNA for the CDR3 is TGTGCCTGGATTAAAAAAGAAGATGACTTCCCTTCGGTAGATACGCAGTATTTT. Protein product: CAWIKKEDDFPSVDTQYF.